This entry concerns a single T cell receptor (beta chain). Its antigen is still unknown. Per-base qualities were not stored, and no clone one base away is much larger. The donors were included in the validation cohort of 100 to 150 subjects, a group kept apart from the roughly 700-subject first cohort. The CDR3 runs 16 residues from the cysteine to the phenylalanine. Only the CDR3 DNA stays, 48 bases, in frame from base 1. Relative to germline, V is missing 2 bases and J is missing 2 bases, with 2 bases of the junction outside any gene match. Based on the germline V gene (reference sequence), the CDR1 and CDR2 sequences are WNHNN and SYGVQD. This record belongs to a study of cytomegalovirus exposure and HLA in healthy donors (dated by TCRdb to between 2016 and 2019). At the level of the whole study: According to a later analysis, one platform produced both the roughly 110 validation repertoires and the 550 to 800 repertoires of the first cohort. The study aimed to test whether signatures of past pathogen exposure could be identified by cataloging public T cell receptors. Along with the approximately 670-subject first cohort, a separate validation cohort of around 110 different subjects was used. To predict cytomegalovirus infection status, the study brought together high-throughput TCR immunosequencing, statistical association of individual TCRs with disease status, and machine learning. Study-level results and caveats: A few of the identified cytomegalovirus-associated TCR beta chains were confirmed in vitro to be specific for cytomegalovirus antigens. Of the cluster scores, approximately 94% were above 0 in a later analysis, which found that TCRs clustered in the first cohort also tended to co-occur in the approximately 110 validation repertoires. Cytomegalovirus status was reported to be diagnosed by the classifier with high specificity and sensitivity in both the original and validation cohorts. A later analysis had no HLA typing for the validation cohort, so co-occurrence there was scored across all 110 or so repertoires. Most TCR sequences were observed very rarely across donors, whereas some public TCRs were present in many individuals. It was suggested by the authors that the approach could potentially be generalized to other disease states and immunological phenotypes. The study gave a list of 150 to 200 TCR beta chains associated with cytomegalovirus.

Receptor amplification or capture employed the immunoSEQ multiplex PCR assay. The source study handled its data this way. To diagnose cytomegalovirus status from the catalog of TCR beta chain sequences, a statistical classification framework was built. In TCRdb, the immuneACCESS table is reduced to in-frame sequences with V and J assigned. These tables do not hold every clone; where another copy was compared, an unresolved V gene accounts for under half, and the others remain unexplained. V, J and clone size are taken as reported in that table, and D and trimming were inferred from the DNA itself. This sample holds approximately 39,000 clones; approximately 92% were observed only once. Together, the top ten hold around 3.4% of the sample.

Specimen: PBMCs. The sequence derives from a man aged 18 to 35 in good health and CMV-seronegative. The chain was built from TRBV10-1 and TRBJ2-2, and 10 bases in between align with TRBD1. The CDR3 protein: CASSERTGGNTGELFF. The bases are TGCGCCAGCAGTGAGCGGACAGGGGGAAACACCGGGGAGCTGTTTTTT.